A few counts support the clone carrying this T cell receptor (beta chain). As yet, its antigen is unknown. This record comes from a study of CD8 T cells in ankylosing spondylitis. It was by quantitative 5'-RACE with molecular barcodes that TCR beta libraries were made. One entry per CDR3 protein, called by TCRdb with MiXCR from the 5' RACE reads. The sample has under 150,000 distinct CDR3 sequences, roughly 17% seen once. Whole-study results and caveats: In peripheral blood, disease-linked CD8+ clones occurred at relatively low frequencies. Matched ankylosing spondylitis synovial fluid reportedly contained a significantly enriched population of disease-linked clones. Earlier literature documents some of the motif variants in reactive arthritis synovial fluid and blood. Characteristic of ankylosing spondylitis blood, it appeared, was a TCR beta motif comprising fewer than 10 highly homologous variants.

V was cut by 6 bases and J by 9 bases, with 9 bases left in between. CDR1 and CDR2 (germline): MNHEY, SMNVEV (reference sequence). The CDR3 is 11 residues long. The sample taken for sequencing was blood, either unsorted or a sorted T cell fraction (not recorded which). V gene TRBV27 combines with J gene TRBJ2-1; D might be TRBD1 (6 bases). This clonotype was obtained from a male donor with ankylosing spondylitis. The CDR3 DNA follows: TGTGCCAGCAGCCTGGGGGCTGAGCAGTTCTTC. Translated: CASSLGAEQFF.